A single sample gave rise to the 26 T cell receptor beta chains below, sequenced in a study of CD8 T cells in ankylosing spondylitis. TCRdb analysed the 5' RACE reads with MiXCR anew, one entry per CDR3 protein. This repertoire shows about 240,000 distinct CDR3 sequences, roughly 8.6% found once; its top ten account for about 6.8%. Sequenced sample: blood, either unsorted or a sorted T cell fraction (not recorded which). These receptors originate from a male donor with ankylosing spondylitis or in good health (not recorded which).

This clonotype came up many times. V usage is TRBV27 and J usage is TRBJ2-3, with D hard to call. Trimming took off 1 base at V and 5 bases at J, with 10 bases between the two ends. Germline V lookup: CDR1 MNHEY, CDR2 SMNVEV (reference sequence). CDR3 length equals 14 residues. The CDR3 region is CASSLWTSGDTQYF. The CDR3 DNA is TGTGCCAGCAGTTTATGGACCTCGGGAGATACGCAGTATTTT.

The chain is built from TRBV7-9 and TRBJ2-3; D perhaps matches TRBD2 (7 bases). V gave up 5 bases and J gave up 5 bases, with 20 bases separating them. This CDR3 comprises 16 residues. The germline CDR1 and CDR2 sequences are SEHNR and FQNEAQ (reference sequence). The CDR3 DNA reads TGTGCCAGCAGCCCCCCAGGGAGGGGGGTTAAAGATACGCAGTATTTT. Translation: CASSPPGRGVKDTQYF.

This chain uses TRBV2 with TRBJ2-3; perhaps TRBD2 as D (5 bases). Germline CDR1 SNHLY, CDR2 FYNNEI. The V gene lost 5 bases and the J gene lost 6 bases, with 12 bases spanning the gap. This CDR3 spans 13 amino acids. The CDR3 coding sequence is TGTGCCAGCAGTCCTACAGCGGTGGATACGCAGTATTTT. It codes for CASSPTAVDTQYF.

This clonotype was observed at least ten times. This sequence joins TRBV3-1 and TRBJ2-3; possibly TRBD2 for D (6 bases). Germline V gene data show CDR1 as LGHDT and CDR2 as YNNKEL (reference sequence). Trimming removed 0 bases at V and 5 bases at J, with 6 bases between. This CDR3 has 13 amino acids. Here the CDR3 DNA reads TGTGCCAGCAGCCAAGAGGGGGGAGATACGCAGTATTTT. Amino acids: CASSQEGGDTQYF.

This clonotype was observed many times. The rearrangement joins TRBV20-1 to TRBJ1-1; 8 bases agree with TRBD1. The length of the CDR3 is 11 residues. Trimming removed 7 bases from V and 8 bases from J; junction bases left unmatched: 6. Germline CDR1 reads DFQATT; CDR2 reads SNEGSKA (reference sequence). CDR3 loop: CSVGSGGEAFF. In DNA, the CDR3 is TGCAGTGTAGGGTCAGGGGGCGAAGCTTTCTTT.

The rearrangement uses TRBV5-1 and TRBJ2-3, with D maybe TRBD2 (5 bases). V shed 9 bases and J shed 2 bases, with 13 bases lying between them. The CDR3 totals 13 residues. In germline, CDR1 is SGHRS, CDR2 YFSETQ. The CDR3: CATRAGLTDTQYF. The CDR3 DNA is TGCGCCACGAGGGCAGGTCTCACAGATACGCAGTATTTT.

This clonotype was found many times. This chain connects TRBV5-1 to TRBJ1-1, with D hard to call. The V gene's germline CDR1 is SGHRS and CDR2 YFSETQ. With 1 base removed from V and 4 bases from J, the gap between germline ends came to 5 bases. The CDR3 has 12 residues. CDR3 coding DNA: TGCGCCAGCAGCTTGTCTACCACTGAAGCTTTCTTT. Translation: CASSLSTTEAFF.

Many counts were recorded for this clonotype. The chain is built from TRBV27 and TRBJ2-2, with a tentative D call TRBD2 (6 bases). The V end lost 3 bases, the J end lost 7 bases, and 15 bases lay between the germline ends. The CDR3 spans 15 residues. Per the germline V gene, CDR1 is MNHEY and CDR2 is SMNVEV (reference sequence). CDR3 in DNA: TGTGCCAGCAGTTTCCCGGGACGGAGGGACGGGGAGCTGTTTTTT. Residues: CASSFPGRRDGELFF.

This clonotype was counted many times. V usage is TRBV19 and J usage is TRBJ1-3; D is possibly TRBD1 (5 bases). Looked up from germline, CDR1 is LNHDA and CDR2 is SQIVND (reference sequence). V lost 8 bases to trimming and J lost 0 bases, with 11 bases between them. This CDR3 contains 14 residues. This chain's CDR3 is CASSGTDSGNTIYF. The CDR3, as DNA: TGTGCCAGTTCCGGGACGGACTCTGGAAACACCATATATTTT.

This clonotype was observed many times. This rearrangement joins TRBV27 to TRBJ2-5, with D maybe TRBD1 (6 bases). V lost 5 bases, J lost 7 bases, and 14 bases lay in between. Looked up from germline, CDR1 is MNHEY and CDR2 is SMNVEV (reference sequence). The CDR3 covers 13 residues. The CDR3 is CASSATVQGTQYF. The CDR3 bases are TGTGCCAGCAGTGCGACTGTACAGGGGACCCAGTACTTC.

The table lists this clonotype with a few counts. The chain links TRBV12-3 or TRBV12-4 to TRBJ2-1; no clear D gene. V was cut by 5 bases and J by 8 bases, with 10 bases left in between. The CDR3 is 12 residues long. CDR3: CASSLGPYEQFF. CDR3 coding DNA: TGTGCCAGCAGTCTAGGACCGTATGAGCAGTTCTTC.

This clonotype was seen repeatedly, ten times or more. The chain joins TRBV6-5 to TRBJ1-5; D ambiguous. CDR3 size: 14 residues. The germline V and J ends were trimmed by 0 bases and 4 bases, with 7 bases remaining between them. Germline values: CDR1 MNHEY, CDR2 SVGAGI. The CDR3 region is CASSYSEGNQPQHF. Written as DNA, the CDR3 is TGTGCCAGCAGTTACTCGGAGGGTAATCAGCCCCAGCATTTT.

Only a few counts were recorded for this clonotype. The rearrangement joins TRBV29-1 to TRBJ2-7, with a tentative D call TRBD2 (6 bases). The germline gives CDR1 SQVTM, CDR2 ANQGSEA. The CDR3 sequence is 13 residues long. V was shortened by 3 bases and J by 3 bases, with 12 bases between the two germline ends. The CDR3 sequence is CSVDGGVGYEQYF. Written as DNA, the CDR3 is TGCAGCGTTGACGGAGGGGTAGGCTACGAGCAGTACTTC.

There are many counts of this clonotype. For the CDR3, the DNA is TGTGCCAGCAGCGTTTCGGCGGGCAAAGGGGAAAAACTGTTTTTT. It translates to CASSVSAGKGEKLFF. The chain combines TRBV9 with TRBJ1-4; D not certain. Trimming removed 2 bases at V and 8 bases at J, with 16 bases between. Germline assignment: CDR1 SGDLS and CDR2 YYNGEE. CDR3 length equals 15 residues.

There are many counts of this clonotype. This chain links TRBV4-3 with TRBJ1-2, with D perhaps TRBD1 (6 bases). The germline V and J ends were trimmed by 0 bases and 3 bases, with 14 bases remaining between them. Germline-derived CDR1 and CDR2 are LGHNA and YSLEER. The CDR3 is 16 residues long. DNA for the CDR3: TGCGCCAGCAGCCAAGAAGGAACGGGGGCTGACTATGGCTACACCTTC. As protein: CASSQEGTGADYGYTF.

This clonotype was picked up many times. The CDR3 DNA is TGTGCCACCTCGACAGGGGGGAGCACAGATACGCAGTATTTT. It yields the protein CATSTGGSTDTQYF. This chain joins TRBV24-1 and TRBJ2-3; 9 bases line up with TRBD1. Germline lookup yields CDR1 KGHDR and CDR2 SFDVKD. J lost 0 bases, V lost 9 bases, and 3 bases had no gene match. The CDR3 sequence is 14 residues long.

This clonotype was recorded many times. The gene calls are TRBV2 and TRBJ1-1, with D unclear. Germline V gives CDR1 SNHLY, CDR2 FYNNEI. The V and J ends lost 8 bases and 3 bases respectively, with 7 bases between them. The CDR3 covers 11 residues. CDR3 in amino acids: CASGVYTEAFF. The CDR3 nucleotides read TGTGCCAGCGGGGTATACACTGAAGCTTTCTTT.

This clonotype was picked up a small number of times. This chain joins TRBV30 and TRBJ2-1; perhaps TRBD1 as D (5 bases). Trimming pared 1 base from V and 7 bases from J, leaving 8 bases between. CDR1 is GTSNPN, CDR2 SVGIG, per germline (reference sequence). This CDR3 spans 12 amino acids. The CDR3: CAWSESGNEQFF. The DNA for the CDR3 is TGTGCCTGGAGTGAGTCAGGGAATGAGCAGTTCTTC.

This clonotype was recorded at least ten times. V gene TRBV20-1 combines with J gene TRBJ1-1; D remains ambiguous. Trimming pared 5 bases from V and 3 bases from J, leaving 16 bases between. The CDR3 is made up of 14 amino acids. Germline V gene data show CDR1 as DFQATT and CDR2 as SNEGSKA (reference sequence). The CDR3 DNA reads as TGCAGTGCTGAGGTGGGTGGATTGGACACTGAAGCTTTCTTT. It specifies CSAEVGGLDTEAFF.

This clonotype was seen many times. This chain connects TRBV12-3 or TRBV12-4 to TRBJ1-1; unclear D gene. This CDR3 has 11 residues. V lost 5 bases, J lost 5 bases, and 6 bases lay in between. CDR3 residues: CASSVETEAFF. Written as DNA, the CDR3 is TGTGCCAGCAGTGTCGAAACTGAAGCTTTCTTT.

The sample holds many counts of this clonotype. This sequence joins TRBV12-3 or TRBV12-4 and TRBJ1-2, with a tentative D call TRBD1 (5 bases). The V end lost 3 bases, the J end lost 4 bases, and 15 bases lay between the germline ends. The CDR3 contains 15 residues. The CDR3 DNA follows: TGTGCCAGCAGTTTCGGCGTTGGGGGTATCTATGGCTACACCTTC. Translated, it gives CASSFGVGGIYGYTF.

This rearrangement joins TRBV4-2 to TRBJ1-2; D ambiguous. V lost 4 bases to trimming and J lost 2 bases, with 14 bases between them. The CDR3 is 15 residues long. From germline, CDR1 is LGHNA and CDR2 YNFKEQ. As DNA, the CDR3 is TGTGCCAGCAGCCCAGAGACGGACCGAAACTATGGCTACACCTTC. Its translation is CASSPETDRNYGYTF.

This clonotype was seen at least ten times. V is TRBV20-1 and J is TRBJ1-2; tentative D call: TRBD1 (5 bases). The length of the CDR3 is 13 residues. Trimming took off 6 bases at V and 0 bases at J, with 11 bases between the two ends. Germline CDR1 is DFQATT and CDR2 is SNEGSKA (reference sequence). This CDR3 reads CSALAGPNYGYTF. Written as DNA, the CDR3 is TGCAGTGCATTAGCAGGGCCTAACTATGGCTACACCTTC.

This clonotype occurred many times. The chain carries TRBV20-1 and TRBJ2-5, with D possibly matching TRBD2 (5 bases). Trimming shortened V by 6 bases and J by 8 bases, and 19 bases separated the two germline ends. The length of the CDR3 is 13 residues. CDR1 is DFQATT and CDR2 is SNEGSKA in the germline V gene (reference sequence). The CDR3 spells CSAFDRGDLTQYF. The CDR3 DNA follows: TGCAGTGCCTTCGATCGGGGAGATCTAACCCAGTACTTC.

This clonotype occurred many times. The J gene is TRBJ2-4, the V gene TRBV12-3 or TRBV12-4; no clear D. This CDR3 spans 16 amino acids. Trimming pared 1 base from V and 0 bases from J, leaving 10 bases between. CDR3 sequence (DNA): TGTGCCAGCAGTTTAGGAGGAACACTAGCCAAAAACATTCAGTACTTC. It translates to CASSLGGTLAKNIQYF.

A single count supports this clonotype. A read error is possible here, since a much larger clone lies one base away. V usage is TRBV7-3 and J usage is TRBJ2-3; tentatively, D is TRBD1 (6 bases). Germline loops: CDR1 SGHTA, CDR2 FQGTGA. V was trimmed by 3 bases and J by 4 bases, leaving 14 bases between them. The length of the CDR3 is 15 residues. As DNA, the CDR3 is TGTGCCAGCAGCTTGGGGACATGGACAGCAGATACGCAGTATTTT. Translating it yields CASSLGTWTADTQYF.